This is a list of T cell receptor beta chains from one sample in a study of cytomegalovirus exposure and HLA in healthy donors. The protocol was immunoSEQ multiplex PCR, while the TCRdb copy is restricted to in-frame clones and leaves out a portion. The sample holds 100,000 to 120,000 clones, 65% to 75% seen once. Sequenced material: PBMCs. The receptors originated from a woman aged 40 to 50 in good health and CMV-seropositive. Both conserved end residues are part of each CDR3. A D gene is named only where the DNA matches it firmly. A clone size is listed for some rows: how often the clone was seen (once, few, many), or a class if it is expanded.

>TRBV7-8|.|TRBJ2-7|.
TGTGCCAGCAGCTTAGGCGGGGACTCCTACGAGCAGTACTTC
CASSLGGDSYEQYF
>TRBV9|.|TRBJ1-1|.
TGTGCCAGCAGCGTAGGAGAGCAGGGTAAAGCTTTCTTT
CASSVGEQGKAFF
>TRBV2|.|TRBJ2-2|.
TGTGCCAGCACAGCCGGGACTCTCAACACCGGGGAGCTGTTTTTT
CASTAGTLNTGELFF
>TRBV7-8|.|TRBJ1-3|.
TGTGCCAGCAGCTTAGCGACACAAGGAAACACCATATATTTT
CASSLATQGNTIYF
>TRBV19|.|TRBJ1-1|.
TGTGCCAGCAAGGGGCGGAACACTGAAGCTTTCTTT
CASKGRNTEAFF
>TRBV29-1|.|TRBJ1-3|.
TGCAGCGTTGAAGTTTTACAGGCGGAAGGAAACACCATATATTTT
CSVEVLQAEGNTIYF
>TRBV30|few|TRBJ1-4|TRBD1
TGTGCCTGGAGGGGACAGGGAGGACTTGAAAAACTGTTTTTT
CAWRGQGGLEKLFF
>TRBV7-3|once|TRBJ2-5|TRBD2
TGTGCCAGCAGCTCCGGACTAGCGGGGGGCCCCCAAGAGCCCCAGTACTTC
CASSSGLAGGPQEPQYF
>TRBV2|.|TRBJ1-1|.
TGTGCCAGCAGTGAGGGGGCTCTGGTGTACACTGAAGCTTTCTTT
CASSEGALVYTEAFF
>TRBV15|.|TRBJ2-5|.
TGTGCCACCAGCAGAGGGAGCTTTGGGTCGTACCAAGAGACCCAGTACTTC
CATSRGSFGSYQETQYF
>TRBV28|.|TRBJ2-7|.
TGTGCCAGCTCTCTTATAAGCTCCTACGAGCAGTACTTC
CASSLISSYEQYF
>TRBV7-8|.|TRBJ1-5|.
TGTGCCAGCAGCTTACAAACAGGGAGCAATCAGCCCCAGCATTTT
CASSLQTGSNQPQHF
>TRBV7-2|few|TRBJ1-3|TRBD1
TGTGCCAGCAGCCTACAGGGGGTCGGAAACACCATATATTTT
CASSLQGVGNTIYF
>TRBV29-1|.|TRBJ2-3|TRBD1
TGCAGCGCCGGACAGGGGTCATCAGATACGCAGTATTTT
CSAGQGSSDTQYF
>TRBV5-5|.|TRBJ2-7|TRBD1
TGTGCCAGCAGCCGCCTGCCGGGACAGGGACCCTACGAGCAGTACTTC
CASSRLPGQGPYEQYF
>TRBV7-2|.|TRBJ2-1|TRBD2
TGTGCCAGCAGCTCCGTGTCTAGCGGGAGGTGGGATGAGCAGTTCTTC
CASSSVSSGRWDEQFF
>TRBV5-4|once|TRBJ2-3|TRBD2
TGTGCCAGCAGCTTGGGATGGGGGAGGGCGTCAGATACGCAGTATTTT
CASSLGWGRASDTQYF
>TRBV28|.|TRBJ2-7|.
TGTGCCAGCAGTTTAACTTCCGACAGTACCTACGAGCAGTACTTC
CASSLTSDSTYEQYF
>TRBV11-1|.|TRBJ2-7|TRBD1
TGTGCCAGCAGCCTCCAGGGACAGGGTGGGTACGAGCAGTACTTC
CASSLQGQGGYEQYF
>TRBV11-3|.|TRBJ2-1|.
TGTGCCAGCAGCCCAAGCCATGAGCAGTTCTTC
CASSPSHEQFF
>TRBV7-9|.|TRBJ1-4|TRBD1
TGTGCCAGCAGCTTACAGGGGGCGCTTAGACTGTTTTTT
CASSLQGALRLFF
>TRBV27|.|TRBJ2-7|.
TGTGCCAGCAGTTACCGGACTGCAGGAGAGCAGTACTTC
CASSYRTAGEQYF
>TRBV4-1|.|TRBJ1-2|TRBD1
TGCGCCAGCAGCCAAGATAAAGGGACAGGGGGCGCGGGGGGCTACACCTTC
CASSQDKGTGGAGGYTF
>TRBV5-1|once|TRBJ2-3|.
TGCGCCAGTGGAGCCACTAGCACAGATACGCAGTATTTT
CASGATSTDTQYF
>TRBV6-6|.|TRBJ2-7|.
TGTGCCAGCAGCCAATATGCCCCTGGCCCCTCCTACGAGCAGTACTTC
CASSQYAPGPSYEQYF